This TCR beta chain was captured in a study of T cells in women clearing cervical HPV infection. For the study at large: HLA type stays a possible confounder, typing being limited. Whole-study results and caveats: Associations may precede or follow infection; HPV-specific or memory T cells were not isolated. CIN3+ cases had significantly higher TCR repertoire richness than controls, but evenness did not differ.

Assay used: immunoSEQ multiplex PCR; TCRdb lists only in-frame clones, some missing. The listing contains 45,000 to 50,000 clones. A note on this clone: Its specificity is unknown. The CDR3 goes on 3 residues after the read ends, and that part is filled in from the germline J gene.

The ends lost 5 bases at V and 1 base at J; junction bases unmatched: 5. The germline V gene encodes CDR1 DFQATT and CDR2 SNEGSKA (reference sequence). The CDR3 has 13 residues. The chain carries TRBV20-1 and TRBJ2-7, with 7 bases fitting TRBD1. Sequenced: blood buffy coat. The clonotype comes from a woman aged 18 to 69 with a cervical HPV16 infection that either progressed to CIN3+ or cleared (not recorded which). CDR3 DNA, as far as it was read: TGCAGTGCTCTCCGACAGGGTTCCTACGAG. Protein: CSALRQGSYE. The full CDR3 is CSALRQGSYEQYF.